The rows below give T cell receptor beta chains drawn from one sample of a study of radiotherapy plus CTLA-4 blockade in lung cancer. Profiled with immunoSEQ multiplex PCR; TCRdb holds only in-frame clones, not every one. The sample consists of about 77,000 clones, roughly 80% of them appearing once. The sequenced sample was peripheral blood, obtained from a patient treated with radiotherapy plus ipilimumab. The origin of the receptors is a human donor with non-small cell lung cancer whose response to radiotherapy plus ipilimumab could not be evaluated. The CDR3 runs from the conserved cysteine through the conserved F or W. A D gene is named only where the DNA matches it firmly. Only some rows state a clone size, as once, few, many or a class for expanded clones.

v_gene: TRBV5-1
abundance: NA
d_gene: TRBD1
j_gene: TRBJ2-1
CDR3nt: TGCGCCAGCAGCTTGGAAAATTCGGGACAGGGTTCCTACAATGAGCAGTTCTTC
CDR3aa: CASSLENSGQGSYNEQFF

v_gene: TRBV2
abundance: NA
d_gene: NA
j_gene: TRBJ1-3
CDR3nt: TGTGCCAGCAGTGAATCGGGGACACCCATGTCTGGAAACACCATATATTTT
CDR3aa: CASSESGTPMSGNTIYF

v_gene: TRBV5-1
abundance: NA
d_gene: NA
j_gene: TRBJ1-1
CDR3nt: TGCGCCAGCAGCTTGGAGGGAGCTTGGAACACTGAAGCTTTCTTT
CDR3aa: CASSLEGAWNTEAFF

v_gene: TRBV7-9
abundance: few
d_gene: NA
j_gene: TRBJ2-5
CDR3nt: TGTGCCAGCAGCCCCTCCCGTCTCGGGGTGCGGGAGACCCAGTACTTC
CDR3aa: CASSPSRLGVRETQYF

v_gene: TRBV18
abundance: few
d_gene: NA
j_gene: TRBJ1-5
CDR3nt: TGTGCCAGCTCAGCGAGAACCAGGGACTATAGCAATCAGCCCCAGCATTTT
CDR3aa: CASSARTRDYSNQPQHF

v_gene: TRBV27
abundance: few
d_gene: NA
j_gene: TRBJ1-2
CDR3nt: TGTGCCAGCAAGTTTCTGTCCGGAGGTGGAGGCTACACCTTC
CDR3aa: CASKFLSGGGGYTF

v_gene: TRBV9
abundance: NA
d_gene: NA
j_gene: TRBJ1-1
CDR3nt: TGTGCCAGCAGCGTAGGGTGGGCGAACACTGAAGCTTTCTTT
CDR3aa: CASSVGWANTEAFF

v_gene: TRBV9
abundance: NA
d_gene: NA
j_gene: TRBJ1-5
CDR3nt: TGTGCCAGCAGCGTAGGCGGGGGGGATCATCAGCCCCAGCATTTT
CDR3aa: CASSVGGGDHQPQHF

v_gene: TRBV19
abundance: NA
d_gene: NA
j_gene: TRBJ1-2
CDR3nt: TGTGCCAGTAGTACCCTTTTTAGAGGGGGCTATGGCTACACCTTC
CDR3aa: CASSTLFRGGYGYTF

v_gene: TRBV7-2
abundance: NA
d_gene: NA
j_gene: TRBJ1-1
CDR3nt: TGTGCCAGCAGCTTCTTGGGGCCGAACACTGAAGCTTTCTTT
CDR3aa: CASSFLGPNTEAFF

v_gene: TRBV7-3
abundance: NA
d_gene: NA
j_gene: TRBJ2-7
CDR3nt: TGTGCCAGCAGTCACCGGTACTACGAGCAGTACTTC
CDR3aa: CASSHRYYEQYF

v_gene: TRBV5-5
abundance: NA
d_gene: TRBD2
j_gene: TRBJ2-3
CDR3nt: TGTGCCAGCCTAGCGGGGGGGTACACAGATACGCAGTATTTT
CDR3aa: CASLAGGYTDTQYF

v_gene: TRBV11-2
abundance: NA
d_gene: NA
j_gene: TRBJ1-4
CDR3nt: TGTGCCAGCAGCTTATCTTATCGGGTAAATGAAAAACTGTTTTTT
CDR3aa: CASSLSYRVNEKLFF

v_gene: TRBV15
abundance: NA
d_gene: NA
j_gene: TRBJ2-1
CDR3nt: TGTGCCACCAGCAGAGATGACGGACTAGGGGGAAATGAGCAGTTCTTC
CDR3aa: CATSRDDGLGGNEQFF

v_gene: TRBV19
abundance: NA
d_gene: TRBD2
j_gene: TRBJ2-2
CDR3nt: TGTGCCAGTACCCCCAATTACGGGAGGGGGAACACCGGGGAGCTGTTTTTT
CDR3aa: CASTPNYGRGNTGELFF

v_gene: TRBV5-5
abundance: NA
d_gene: NA
j_gene: TRBJ2-7
CDR3nt: TGTGCCAGCAGCCAGGGTGGGTTCTTTACTGGCGAGCAGTACTTC
CDR3aa: CASSQGGFFTGEQYF

v_gene: TRBV7-2
abundance: NA
d_gene: TRBD1
j_gene: TRBJ1-2
CDR3nt: TGTGCCAGCAGTAAACGGGGACAGGAATATGGCTACACCTTC
CDR3aa: CASSKRGQEYGYTF

v_gene: TRBV6-1
abundance: NA
d_gene: TRBD2
j_gene: TRBJ2-3
CDR3nt: TGTGCCAGCAGTGAGCCCCTAGCGGGTCTAGGTGGTGGCACAGATACGCAGTATTTT
CDR3aa: CASSEPLAGLGGGTDTQYF

v_gene: TRBV4-1
abundance: NA
d_gene: TRBD2
j_gene: TRBJ2-3
CDR3nt: TGCGCCAGCAGCCGAAAGGGGGGGACTAGCGGGGAAAACACAGATACGCAGTATTTT
CDR3aa: CASSRKGGTSGENTDTQYF

v_gene: TRBV14
abundance: NA
d_gene: NA
j_gene: TRBJ1-1
CDR3nt: TGTGCCAGCAGCCAAGATGGTTTTCAGGAAGTGCCTGAAGCTTTCTTT
CDR3aa: CASSQDGFQEVPEAFF

v_gene: TRBV11-2
abundance: NA
d_gene: TRBD1
j_gene: TRBJ1-1
CDR3nt: TGTGCCACCTCCAGGGGGCTTGGCACTGAAGCTTTCTTT
CDR3aa: CATSRGLGTEAFF

v_gene: TRBV29-1
abundance: few
d_gene: TRBD1
j_gene: TRBJ2-3
CDR3nt: TGCAGCGCGCCAACCCGGAGACAGGGTACAGATACGCAGTATTTT
CDR3aa: CSAPTRRQGTDTQYF

v_gene: TRBV7-2
abundance: NA
d_gene: TRBD2
j_gene: TRBJ2-3
CDR3nt: TGTGCCAGCAGCCTGCGGACTAGCGGGCGTAGCACAGATACGCAGTATTTT
CDR3aa: CASSLRTSGRSTDTQYF

v_gene: TRBV6-6
abundance: NA
d_gene: TRBD1
j_gene: TRBJ2-1
CDR3nt: TGTGCCAGCAGCAGGGACAGGGGTTACAATGAGCAGTTCTTC
CDR3aa: CASSRDRGYNEQFF

v_gene: TRBV30
abundance: NA
d_gene: TRBD1
j_gene: TRBJ1-1
CDR3nt: TGTGCCTGGGGGACAGCTCGCGGTACTGAAGCTTTCTTT
CDR3aa: CAWGTARGTEAFF

v_gene: TRBV6-6
abundance: NA
d_gene: NA
j_gene: TRBJ1-4
CDR3nt: TGTGCCAGCAGTTTACACAGGGTTGCAACTAATGAAAAACTGTTTTTT
CDR3aa: CASSLHRVATNEKLFF

v_gene: TRBV7-2
abundance: few
d_gene: NA
j_gene: TRBJ1-2
CDR3nt: TGTGCCAGCAGCTTAGGCCCGGGGGTAAACTATGGCTACACCTTC
CDR3aa: CASSLGPGVNYGYTF

v_gene: TRBV2
abundance: NA
d_gene: NA
j_gene: TRBJ2-5
CDR3nt: TGTGCCAGCAGTGAGGACTTTGGGGTAAGGGGGCAAGAGACCCAGTACTTC
CDR3aa: CASSEDFGVRGQETQYF

v_gene: TRBV7-9
abundance: NA
d_gene: NA
j_gene: TRBJ2-2
CDR3nt: TGTGCCAGCAGCTCTACAGGGAACACCGGGGAGCTGTTTTTT
CDR3aa: CASSSTGNTGELFF

v_gene: TRBV5-1
abundance: NA
d_gene: NA
j_gene: TRBJ1-2
CDR3nt: TGCGCCAGCAGCTTGGAGGCAGGCCTTGGCTACACCTTC
CDR3aa: CASSLEAGLGYTF

v_gene: TRBV29-1
abundance: NA
d_gene: TRBD1
j_gene: TRBJ2-5
CDR3nt: TGCAGCGGCGGACAGGGGATGGAGACCCAGTACTTC
CDR3aa: CSGGQGMETQYF

v_gene: TRBV6-5
abundance: NA
d_gene: NA
j_gene: TRBJ2-2
CDR3nt: TGTGCCAGCTCCCCCCCCGTAACCGGGGAGCTGTTTTTT
CDR3aa: CASSPPVTGELFF

v_gene: TRBV18
abundance: NA
d_gene: NA
j_gene: TRBJ2-2
CDR3nt: TGTGCCAGCTCACCAGTCGGTCCGGGGATAACCGGGGAGCTGTTTTTT
CDR3aa: CASSPVGPGITGELFF

v_gene: TRBV28
abundance: NA
d_gene: NA
j_gene: TRBJ1-2
CDR3nt: TGTGCCAGCAGTTTTCGGCAGGGTAATGGCTACACCTTC
CDR3aa: CASSFRQGNGYTF

v_gene: TRBV15
abundance: NA
d_gene: NA
j_gene: TRBJ1-2
CDR3nt: TGTGCCACCAGCAGAGAATACGGAGCATCTAACTATGGCTACACCTTC
CDR3aa: CATSREYGASNYGYTF

v_gene: TRBV29-1
abundance: NA
d_gene: TRBD1
j_gene: TRBJ1-4
CDR3nt: TGCAGCGTGGGGACAGGGGGCGCGGATGAAAAACTGTTTTTT
CDR3aa: CSVGTGGADEKLFF

v_gene: TRBV5-1
abundance: NA
d_gene: TRBD1
j_gene: TRBJ1-1
CDR3nt: TGCGCCAGCAGCTGGGGACAGACGAACACTGAAGCTTTCTTT
CDR3aa: CASSWGQTNTEAFF

v_gene: TRBV15
abundance: NA
d_gene: NA
j_gene: TRBJ2-5
CDR3nt: TGTGCCACCAGCAGAGATGGGGCCGACCGGGAGACCCAGTACTTC
CDR3aa: CATSRDGADRETQYF

v_gene: TRBV29-1
abundance: NA
d_gene: TRBD2
j_gene: TRBJ2-1
CDR3nt: TGCAGCGTTGAACGCGGGAGGGCCGGGTTAGACAATGAGCAGTTCTTC
CDR3aa: CSVERGRAGLDNEQFF

v_gene: TRBV7-3
abundance: NA
d_gene: NA
j_gene: TRBJ2-2
CDR3nt: TGTGCCAGCAGCTTATCTCAGTCCGGGGAGCTGTTTTTT
CDR3aa: CASSLSQSGELFF

v_gene: TRBV29-1
abundance: NA
d_gene: NA
j_gene: TRBJ2-1
CDR3nt: TGCAGCGTTAGTGGAGCTAGCTCCTACAATGAGCAGTTCTTC
CDR3aa: CSVSGASSYNEQFF

v_gene: TRBV15
abundance: NA
d_gene: NA
j_gene: TRBJ1-4
CDR3nt: TGTGCCACCAGCAGGGAGTGGGCTAATGAAAAACTGTTTTTT
CDR3aa: CATSREWANEKLFF

v_gene: TRBV28
abundance: NA
d_gene: NA
j_gene: TRBJ1-1
CDR3nt: TGTGCCAGCAGCGAGGGGGGGGCACGGGAGGGGGCTTTCTTT
CDR3aa: CASSEGGAREGAFF

v_gene: TRBV5-1
abundance: NA
d_gene: TRBD2
j_gene: TRBJ2-1
CDR3nt: TGCGCCAGCCAACTAGCGGGGGTAAACAATGAGCAGTTCTTC
CDR3aa: CASQLAGVNNEQFF

v_gene: TRBV7-9
abundance: NA
d_gene: NA
j_gene: TRBJ2-7
CDR3nt: TGTGCCAGCAGCTTCCGAGAGTCCTACGAGCAGTACTTC
CDR3aa: CASSFRESYEQYF